Shown below are 17 T cell receptor beta chains from a single sample sequenced in a study of blood T cell repertoires in COVID-19. The repertoire was sequenced with immunoSEQ multiplex PCR; TCRdb's copy has only in-frame clones and lacks some. The table shows about 73,000 clones, with roughly 80% occurring only once. The sample comprised peripheral blood. The receptors were gathered from a woman aged 55-69 years with acute or convalescent COVID-19.

This chain links TRBV7-8 with TRBJ2-7; tentatively, D is TRBD2 (5 bases). Trimming shortened V by 3 bases and J by 2 bases, and 11 bases separated the two germline ends. Germline loops: CDR1 SGHVS, CDR2 FQNEAQ. The CDR3 has 14 amino acids. The CDR3 DNA sequence: TGTGCCAGCAGCTTCGAGAGGGTTGCCTACGAGCAGTACTTC. Residues: CASSFERVAYEQYF.

The chain employs TRBV5-5 and TRBJ2-7; the D gene is possibly TRBD2 (5 bases). The CDR3 contains 18 residues. Trimming removed 4 bases at V and 2 bases at J, with 25 bases between. Germline V gives CDR1 SGHKS, CDR2 YYEKEE (reference sequence). CDR3 in amino acids: CASSLGEGRWPNAYEQYF. The CDR3 DNA follows: TGTGCCAGCAGCCTGGGCGAGGGAAGATGGCCAAACGCCTACGAGCAGTACTTC.

The chain joins TRBV5-4 to TRBJ2-5; 14 nucleotides align to TRBD2. The trim removed 4 bases at V and 4 bases at J, leaving 3 bases unmatched. There are 15 residues in the CDR3. Germline lookup yields CDR1 SGHNT and CDR2 YYREEE (reference sequence). CDR3 in amino acids: CASSPGTSGGETQYF. The CDR3 coding sequence is TGTGCCAGCAGCCCGGGGACTAGCGGGGGAGAGACCCAGTACTTC.

V is TRBV21-1 and J is TRBJ2-1; the table names TRBD2, a call not compared with the DNA. TRBV21-1 is designated a pseudogene. The CDR3 covers 13 residues. The CDR3 here is CARRASGAEEQFF. The CDR3 coding sequence is TGTGCCAGGAGAGCTAGCGGGGCCGAAGAGCAGTTCTTC.

V gene TRBV27 combines with J gene TRBJ1-2; 10 nucleotides match TRBD1. This CDR3 is built from 14 residues. Germline CDR1 is MNHEY and CDR2 is SMNVEV (reference sequence). With V trimmed by 6 bases and J by 5 bases, 6 bases remained unmatched. This CDR3 is CASRGDRGGYGYTF. In DNA, the CDR3 is TGTGCCAGCAGAGGGGACAGGGGCGGATATGGCTACACCTTC.

V usage is TRBV3-1 (or the pseudogene TRBV3-2) and J usage is TRBJ1-3, with D perhaps matching TRBD1 (6 bases). This CDR3 spans 16 amino acids. CDR1 LGHDT and CDR2 YNNKEL come from the germline V gene (reference sequence). V shed 4 bases and J shed 4 bases, with 17 bases lying between them. The CDR3 DNA reads TGTGCCAGCAGCCCTGCTTTTACAGGGTGGGGAAACACCATATATTTT. It is translated as CASSPAFTGWGNTIYF.

This clone appeared a few times. The V and J genes are TRBV19 and TRBJ1-2, with TRBD1 identical over 10 bases. The CDR3 loop spans 15 amino acids. Trimming removed 5 bases from V and 3 bases from J; junction bases left unmatched: 6. Germline CDR1 LNHDA, CDR2 SQIVND (reference sequence). The chain's CDR3 is CASSSRTGGHYGYTF. The CDR3 nucleotides read TGTGCCAGTAGTTCACGGACAGGGGGACACTATGGCTACACCTTC. The entire variable domain, with the rest obtained from reference TRBV19 and TRBJ1-2, is as follows: DGGITQSPKYLFRKEGQNVTLSCEQNLNHDAMYWYRQDPGQGLRLIYYSQIVNDFQKGDIAEGYSVSREKKESFPLTVTSAQKNPTAFYLCASSSRTGGHYGYTFGSGTRLTVV.

This chain joins TRBV10-3 and TRBJ2-7, with D possibly matching TRBD2 (6 bases). The germline V and J ends were trimmed by 9 bases and 0 bases, with 9 bases remaining between them. Germline lookup yields CDR1 ENHRY and CDR2 SYGVKD. This CDR3 is built from 12 residues. The CDR3, as DNA: TGTGCCATTACGACTAGCTCCTACGAGCAGTACTTC. The encoded protein is CAITTSSYEQYF.

The chain is built from TRBV9 and TRBJ2-1, with no clear D. V lost 0 bases and J 2 bases, leaving 15 bases between the germline ends. This CDR3 is 17 amino acids long. The germline CDR1 and CDR2 sequences are SGDLS and YYNGEE. CDR3: CASSVDLSLSAYNEQFF. The CDR3 DNA sequence: TGTGCCAGCAGCGTAGATCTTAGCCTCTCCGCCTACAATGAGCAGTTCTTC.

The chain recombines TRBV5-1 with TRBJ2-2; 11 bases are a match to TRBD1. The CDR3 consists of 18 residues. After removal of 0 bases from V and 7 bases from J, the junction contained 11 bases not matched to a gene. The V gene's germline CDR1 is SGHRS and CDR2 YFSETQ. The CDR3 bases are TGCGCCAGCAGCTTGGCCGGGACAGGGGGACGGTTTGACGGGGAGCTGTTTTTT. Translating it yields CASSLAGTGGRFDGELFF.

The chain is built from TRBV3-1 (or the pseudogene TRBV3-2) and TRBJ2-7; D unclear. Germline assignment: CDR1 LGHDT and CDR2 YNNKEL (reference sequence). The CDR3 is 14 amino acids. V lost 0 bases and J lost 5, with 11 bases in between. The CDR3 here is CASSQDTQSHEQYF. In nucleotides, the CDR3 is TGTGCCAGCAGCCAAGATACCCAGTCCCACGAGCAGTACTTC.

The chain joins TRBV28 to TRBJ1-6; 9 bases map to TRBD1. The V segment lost 6 bases and the J segment 10 bases; nucleotides outside the gene matches: 13. The germline V gene has CDR1 MDHEN and CDR2 SYDVKM. The CDR3 extends over 16 amino acids. The CDR3: CASRRQSGTGRSPLHF. The DNA for the CDR3 is TGTGCCAGCAGACGTCAATCCGGGACAGGGAGATCACCCCTCCACTTT.

The J gene is TRBJ1-1, the V gene TRBV4-2, with unresolved D. The CDR3 has 13 amino acids. Looked up from germline, CDR1 is LGHNA and CDR2 is YNFKEQ. Trimming left V 4 bases short and J 3 bases short, with 9 bases between. Here the CDR3 reads CASSRGRYTEAFF. The CDR3 nucleotides read TGTGCCAGCAGCCGAGGGAGGTACACTGAAGCTTTCTTT.

This clone was detected only a few times. The chain has TRBV5-6 and TRBJ1-6, with D maybe TRBD1 (5 bases). Germline lookup yields CDR1 SGHDT and CDR2 YYEEEE. Trimming shortened V by 3 bases and J by 14 bases, and 21 bases separated the two germline ends. This CDR3 has 15 amino acids. The chain's CDR3 is CASSSRVEGRRTLHF. DNA for the CDR3: TGTGCCAGCAGCTCGCGGGTGGAGGGGCGTCGGACCCTCCACTTT.

The chain couples TRBV10-3 to TRBJ1-1; D is possibly TRBD1 (6 bases). The V gene's germline CDR1 is ENHRY and CDR2 SYGVKD. CDR3 length: 15 amino acids. The germline V and J ends were trimmed by 2 bases and 2 bases, with 12 bases remaining between them. CDR3 nucleotides: TGTGCCATCAGTGAGGGGGGACACCGAAACACTGAAGCTTTCTTT. It codes for CAISEGGHRNTEAFF.

The CDR3 loop reads CASSLDGGGDGYTF. CDR3 bases: TGCGCCAGCAGCTTGGATGGCGGAGGAGATGGCTACACCTTC. V and J are TRBV5-1 and TRBJ1-2, with D hard to call. Trimming shortened V by 0 bases and J by 6 bases, and 12 bases separated the two germline ends. The germline gives CDR1 SGHRS, CDR2 YFSETQ. The CDR3 consists of 14 residues.

This chain uses TRBV7-2 with TRBJ1-2, with 7 bases aligning to TRBD1. CDR3 size: 16 residues. V lost 1 base to trimming and J lost 4 bases; unmatched junction nucleotides: 9. Germline V gene data show CDR1 as SGHTA and CDR2 as FQGNSA. The CDR3 DNA sequence: TGTGCCAGCAGCTTAGGGCAGGGGGTTTATTCCTATGGCTACACCTTC. Protein product: CASSLGQGVYSYGYTF.